The 17 T cell receptor beta chains presented below share a single source sample, sequenced in a study of blood T cells in healthy people across ages. Alongside a J-beta primer mix, a sample-barcoded 5' primer served in a second PCR lasting about 6 to 11 cycles. TCRdb passed the 5' RACE reads through MiXCR, listing each CDR3 protein once. Of 600,000 to 900,000 distinct CDR3 sequences in the sample, around a quarter were seen once. These same data were also listed under a study on T cells of mothers and their children.

Sequencing was performed on blood. Receptors were obtained from a boy aged 5-17 years in good health.

This clonotype was observed a handful of times. This chain uses TRBV5-1 with TRBJ2-5; D might be TRBD1 or TRBD2, each matching 5 bases. The J call may be in error: the DNA end matches TRBJ2-7 better. The CDR3 spans 12 residues. The germline V gene has CDR1 SGHRS and CDR2 YFSETQ. The CDR3 reads CASSLWGNEQYF. Written as DNA, the CDR3 is TGCGCCAGCAGCTTGTGGGGGAACGAGCAGTACTTC.

This chain connects TRBV6-1 to TRBJ1-3; D perhaps matches TRBD1 (5 bases). The V gene lost 10 bases and the J gene lost 0 bases, with 22 bases spanning the gap. The CDR3 is 17 amino acids. Germline CDR1 reads MNHNS; CDR2 reads SASEGT. CDR3 residues: CATAKINLGGSGNTIYF. The CDR3 DNA reads as TGTGCCACCGCCAAAATAAATCTGGGGGGCTCTGGAAACACCATATATTTT.

This clonotype came up a few times. The CDR3: CASSTGPNGANVLTF. CDR3 nucleotides: TGCGCCAGCAGCACCGGGCCAAACGGGGCCAACGTCCTGACTTTC. The chain carries TRBV5-1 and TRBJ2-6; D is undetermined. This CDR3 has 15 amino acids. Germline-derived CDR1 and CDR2 are SGHRS and YFSETQ. Trimming pared 4 bases from V and 4 bases from J, leaving 12 bases between.

The V call is TRBV29-1, the J call TRBJ2-7, with TRBD2 matching 8 bases. V was pared by 7 bases and J by 5 bases, with 19 bases of the junction left unmatched. Per germline, CDR1 SQVTM and CDR2 ANQGSEA. The CDR3 has 16 residues. DNA for the CDR3: TGCAGCGGAGCGGCCTCTGAAGCGGGAGCGCTCAACGAGCAGTACTTC. As protein: CSGAASEAGALNEQYF.

The chain recombines TRBV10-2 with TRBJ2-5; D is unresolved. The V end was cut by 1 base, the J end by 4 bases, with 16 bases between. The CDR3 spans 16 residues. Per the germline V gene, CDR1 is WSHSY and CDR2 is SAAADI. The CDR3 loop reads CASSEYVGPQIETQYF. The CDR3 DNA reads as TGCGCCAGCAGTGAGTATGTGGGCCCGCAAATAGAGACCCAGTACTTC.

V gene TRBV10-3 combines with J gene TRBJ1-3; 7 bases line up with TRBD1. The CDR3 consists of 14 residues. Germline values: CDR1 ENHRY, CDR2 SYGVKD. The junction had 2 bases not matched to a gene; V was cut back by 6 bases and J by 0 bases. Written as DNA, the CDR3 is TGTGCCATCAGAACAGGGGCCTCTGGAAACACCATATATTTT. It translates to CAIRTGASGNTIYF.

Only one count was recorded for this clonotype. CDR3 in DNA: TGTGCCAGCAGTGGACAGGGGGCCAGCACAGATACGCAGTATTTT. Translation: CASSGQGASTDTQYF. The V and J genes are TRBV2 and TRBJ2-3, with TRBD1 matching over 10 bases. The CDR3 contains 15 residues. The V gene's germline CDR1 is SNHLY and CDR2 FYNNEI. V shed 4 bases, J shed 0 bases, and the junction held 1 base outside the gene matches.

This clonotype was seen more than once but under ten times. The chain uses TRBV9 and TRBJ2-5; D uncertain. Germline V CDR1 and CDR2: SGDLS, YYNGEE. The CDR3 covers 13 residues. V shed 4 bases and J shed 5 bases, with 12 bases lying between them. CDR3 in amino acids: CASSPSLGETQYF. CDR3 in DNA: TGTGCCAGCAGCCCCTCTCTCGGGGAGACCCAGTACTTC.

The chain links TRBV4-2 to TRBJ2-1; 12 bases align to TRBD2. Matching the DNA end better, TRBJ2-5 makes the J call doubtful. CDR3 length: 17 residues. Germline values: CDR1 LGHNA, CDR2 YNFKEQ. CDR3 DNA: TGTGCCAGCAGCCAAGCGGCTAGCGGGGGGGCAGGGGAGACCCAGTACTTC. It encodes CASSQAASGGAGETQYF.

This clonotype was counted only a few times. The chain links TRBV11-2 to TRBJ1-2, with TRBD1 as a possible D gene (6 bases). The V gene lost 1 base and the J gene lost 4 bases, with 16 bases spanning the gap. The CDR3 sequence is 16 residues long. Germline V gives CDR1 SGHAT, CDR2 FQNNGV. The CDR3 loop is CASSLGRGEWSYGYTF. CDR3 nucleotide sequence: TGTGCCAGCAGCTTAGGAAGGGGGGAGTGGAGCTATGGCTACACCTTC.

This clonotype occurred a few times. V gene TRBV5-1 combines with J gene TRBJ2-5, with D possibly matching TRBD1 (7 bases). This CDR3 is 18 amino acids long. Looked up from germline, CDR1 is SGHRS and CDR2 is YFSETQ. Trimming stripped 4 bases from V and 5 bases from J, with 27 bases between. DNA for the CDR3: TGCGCCAGCAGCCCCACTGGCGGGGACAGCACGAAGGAGGAGACCCAGTACTTC. This translates into CASSPTGGDSTKEETQYF.

The rearrangement links TRBV5-1 to TRBJ2-1, with 14 bases identical to TRBD2. This CDR3 contains 16 residues. Germline trimming cut 3 bases from V and 8 bases from J; bases unmatched to any gene: 7. Germline V lookup: CDR1 SGHRS, CDR2 YFSETQ. DNA for the CDR3: TGCGCCAGCAGCTCTTCCGGGACTAGCGGGAGATATGAGCAGTTCTTC. The encoded protein is CASSSSGTSGRYEQFF.

The chain couples TRBV5-5 to TRBJ2-5; D remains unclear. V lost 4 bases and J lost 7, with 11 bases in between. The CDR3 length is 12 residues. Germline CDR1 and CDR2: SGHKS and YYEKEE (reference sequence). The CDR3 sequence: CASSLPDGTQYF. The DNA of the CDR3 is TGTGCCAGCAGCCTGCCCGATGGGACCCAGTACTTC.

This clonotype was seen more than once but under ten times. The chain joins TRBV5-1 to TRBJ2-5; D gene uncertain. The DNA end is a closer match to TRBJ2-7, so the J assignment may be wrong. The CDR3 totals 14 residues. CDR1 SGHRS and CDR2 YFSETQ come from the germline V gene. The DNA of the CDR3 is TGCGCCAGCAGCTTGCTGTCCCAGGAATACGAGCAGTACTTC. Translated, it gives CASSLLSQEYEQYF.

This chain connects TRBV27 to TRBJ2-3, with D perhaps being TRBD1 or TRBD2 (5 bases each). In germline, CDR1 is MNHEY, CDR2 SMNVEV (reference sequence). The CDR3 sequence is 13 residues long. Deletions cut 3 bases from V and 6 bases from J, with 10 bases between. The CDR3 DNA reads TGTGCCAGCAGTTTTGGGGGACGGGATACGCAGTATTTT. Protein: CASSFGGRDTQYF.

The chain employs TRBV5-1 and TRBJ2-5; D not resolved. Germline V CDR1 and CDR2: SGHRS, YFSETQ. V lost 4 bases to trimming and J lost 5 bases, with 12 bases between them. The CDR3 runs 13 residues. DNA of the CDR3: TGCGCCAGCAGCGACGGACGGCGTGAGACCCAGTACTTC. Translated, it gives CASSDGRRETQYF.

J is TRBJ1-4 and V is TRBV2; no reliable D call. The germline CDR1 and CDR2 sequences are SNHLY and FYNNEI. CDR3 size: 11 residues. Trimming left V 4 bases short and J 8 bases short, with 5 bases between. For the CDR3, the DNA is TGTGCCAGCAGTGGGGAAGAAAAACTGTTTTTT. Protein product: CASSGEEKLFF.